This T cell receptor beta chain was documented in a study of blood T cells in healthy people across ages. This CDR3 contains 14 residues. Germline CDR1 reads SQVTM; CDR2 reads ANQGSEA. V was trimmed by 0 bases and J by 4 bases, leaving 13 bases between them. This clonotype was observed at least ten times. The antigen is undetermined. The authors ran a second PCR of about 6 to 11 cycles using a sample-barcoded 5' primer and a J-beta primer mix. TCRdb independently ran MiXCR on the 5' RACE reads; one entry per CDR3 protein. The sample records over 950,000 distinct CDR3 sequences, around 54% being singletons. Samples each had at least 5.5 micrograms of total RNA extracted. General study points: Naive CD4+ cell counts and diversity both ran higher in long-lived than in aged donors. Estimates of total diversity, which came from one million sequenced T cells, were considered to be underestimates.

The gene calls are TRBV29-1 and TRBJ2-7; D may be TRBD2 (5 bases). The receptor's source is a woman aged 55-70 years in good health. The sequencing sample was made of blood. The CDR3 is CSVEEGVPPYEQYF. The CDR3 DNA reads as TGCAGCGTTGAAGAGGGAGTACCCCCATACGAGCAGTACTTC.